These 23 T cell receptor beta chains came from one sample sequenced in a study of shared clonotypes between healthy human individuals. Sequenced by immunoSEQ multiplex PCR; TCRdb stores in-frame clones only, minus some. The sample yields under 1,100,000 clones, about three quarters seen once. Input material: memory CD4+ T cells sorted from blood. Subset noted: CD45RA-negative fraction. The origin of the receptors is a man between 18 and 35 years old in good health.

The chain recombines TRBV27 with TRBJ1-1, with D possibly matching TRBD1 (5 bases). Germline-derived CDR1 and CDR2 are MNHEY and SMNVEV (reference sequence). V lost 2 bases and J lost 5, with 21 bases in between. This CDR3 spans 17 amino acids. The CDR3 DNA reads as TGTGCCAGCAGTTTAATTGCCGGGGGAGGGGTGAGTACTGAAGCTTTCTTT. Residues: CASSLIAGGGVSTEAFF.

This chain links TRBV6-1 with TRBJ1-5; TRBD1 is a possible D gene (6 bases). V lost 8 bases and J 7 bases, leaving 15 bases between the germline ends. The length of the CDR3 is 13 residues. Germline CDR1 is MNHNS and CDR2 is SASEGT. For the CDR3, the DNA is TGTGCCAGCCGGGAGGGGGGAGGCCAGCCCCAGCATTTT. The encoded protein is CASREGGGQPQHF.

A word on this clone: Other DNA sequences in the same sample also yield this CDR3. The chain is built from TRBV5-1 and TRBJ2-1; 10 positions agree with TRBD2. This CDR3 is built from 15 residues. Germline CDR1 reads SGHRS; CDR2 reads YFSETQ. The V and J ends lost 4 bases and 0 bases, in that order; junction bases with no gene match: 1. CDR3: CASSPSGSSYNEQFF. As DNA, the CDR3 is TGCGCCAGCAGCCCTAGCGGGAGCTCCTACAATGAGCAGTTCTTC.

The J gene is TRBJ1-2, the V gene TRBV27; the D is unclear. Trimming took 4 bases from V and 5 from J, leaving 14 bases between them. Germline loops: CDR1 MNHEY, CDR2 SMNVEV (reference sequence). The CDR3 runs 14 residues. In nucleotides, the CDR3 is TGTGCCAGCAGTTCCTGGACTTCTCCTTATGGCTACACCTTC. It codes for CASSSWTSPYGYTF.

CDR3 sequence reads: CASSQQGWGQPQHF. In DNA, the CDR3 is TGTGCCAGCAGCCAACAGGGTTGGGGTCAGCCCCAGCATTTT. The chain carries TRBV2 and TRBJ1-5, with a weak D call TRBD1 (6 bases). Germline V gives CDR1 SNHLY, CDR2 FYNNEI. The CDR3 is 14 residues long. The V end was cut by 6 bases, the J end by 6 bases, with 15 bases between.

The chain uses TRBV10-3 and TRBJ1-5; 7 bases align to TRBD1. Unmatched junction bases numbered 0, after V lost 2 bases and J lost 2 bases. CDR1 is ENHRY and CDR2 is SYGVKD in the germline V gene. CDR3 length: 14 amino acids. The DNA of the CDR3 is TGTGCCATCAGTGAGGACAGGGGCAATCAGCCCCAGCATTTT. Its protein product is CAISEDRGNQPQHF.

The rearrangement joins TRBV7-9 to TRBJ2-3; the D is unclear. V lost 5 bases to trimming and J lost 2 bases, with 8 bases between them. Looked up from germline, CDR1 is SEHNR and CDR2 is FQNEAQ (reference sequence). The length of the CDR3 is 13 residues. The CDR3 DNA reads TGTGCCAGCAGCCCAATGCCCACAGATACGCAGTATTTT. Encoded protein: CASSPMPTDTQYF. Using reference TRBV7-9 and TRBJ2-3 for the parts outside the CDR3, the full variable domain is DTGVSQNPRHKITKRGQNVTFRCDPISEHNRLYWYRQTLGQGPEFLTYFQNEAQLEKSRLLSDRFSAERPKGSFSTLEIQRTEQGDSAMYLCASSPMPTDTQYFGPGTRLTVL.

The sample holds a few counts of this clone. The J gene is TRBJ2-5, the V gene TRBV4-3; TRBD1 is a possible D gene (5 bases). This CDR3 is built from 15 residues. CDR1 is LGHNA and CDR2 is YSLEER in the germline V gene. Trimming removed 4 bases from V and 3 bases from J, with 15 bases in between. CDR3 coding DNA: TGCGCCAGCAGCCCGGTGGGAAGGGGCGAAGAGACCCAGTACTTC. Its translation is CASSPVGRGEETQYF.

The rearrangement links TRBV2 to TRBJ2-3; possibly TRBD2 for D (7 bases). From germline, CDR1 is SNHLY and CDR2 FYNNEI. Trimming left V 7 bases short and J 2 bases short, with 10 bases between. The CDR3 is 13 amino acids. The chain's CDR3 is CASNGGPTDTQYF. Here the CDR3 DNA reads TGTGCCAGCAACGGGGGGCCCACAGATACGCAGTATTTT. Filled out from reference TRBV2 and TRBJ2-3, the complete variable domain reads EPEVTQTPSHQVTQMGQEVILRCVPISNHLYFYWYRQILGQKVEFLVSFYNNEISEKSEIFDDQFSVERPDGSNFTLKIRSTKLEDSAMYFCASNGGPTDTQYFGPGTRLTVL.

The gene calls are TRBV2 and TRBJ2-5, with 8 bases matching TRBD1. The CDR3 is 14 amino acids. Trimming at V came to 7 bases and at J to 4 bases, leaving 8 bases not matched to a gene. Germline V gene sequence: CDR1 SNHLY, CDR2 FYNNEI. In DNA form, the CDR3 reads TGTGCCAGCACCCGGACAGGGTCGGGAGAGACCCAGTACTTC. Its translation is CASTRTGSGETQYF.

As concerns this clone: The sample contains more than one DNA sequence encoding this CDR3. The CDR3 spells CAWSVGGGTEAFF. In DNA, the CDR3 is TGTGCCTGGAGTGTAGGGGGGGGCACTGAAGCTTTCTTT. V is TRBV30 and J is TRBJ1-1, with a possible D match to TRBD1 (6 bases). Germline V lookup: CDR1 GTSNPN, CDR2 SVGIG (reference sequence). Trimming took 0 bases from V and 4 from J, leaving 9 bases between them. This CDR3 contains 13 residues.

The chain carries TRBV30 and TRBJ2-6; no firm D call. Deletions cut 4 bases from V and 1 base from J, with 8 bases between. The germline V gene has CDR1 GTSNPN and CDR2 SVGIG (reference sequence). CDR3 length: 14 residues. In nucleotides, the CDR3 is TGTGCCTGGACCCCTTTATCTGGGGCCAACGTCCTGACTTTC. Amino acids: CAWTPLSGANVLTF.

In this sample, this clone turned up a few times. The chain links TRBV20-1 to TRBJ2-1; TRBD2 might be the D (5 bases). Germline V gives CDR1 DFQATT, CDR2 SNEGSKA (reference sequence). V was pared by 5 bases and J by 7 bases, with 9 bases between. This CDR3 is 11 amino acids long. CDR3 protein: CSAEGRNEQFF. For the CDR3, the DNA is TGCAGTGCTGAGGGCAGGAATGAGCAGTTCTTC.

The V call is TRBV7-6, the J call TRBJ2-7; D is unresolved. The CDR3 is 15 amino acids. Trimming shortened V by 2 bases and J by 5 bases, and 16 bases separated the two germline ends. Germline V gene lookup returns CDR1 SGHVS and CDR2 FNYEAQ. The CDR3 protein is CASSLNPLFPNEQYF. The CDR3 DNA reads TGTGCCAGCAGCTTAAACCCATTATTCCCCAACGAGCAGTACTTC.

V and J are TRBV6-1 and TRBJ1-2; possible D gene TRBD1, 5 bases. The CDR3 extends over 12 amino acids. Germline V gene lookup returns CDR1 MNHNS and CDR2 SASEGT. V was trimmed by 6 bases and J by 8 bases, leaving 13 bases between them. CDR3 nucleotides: TGTGCCAGCAGGGCCAGGGTGGAAGGCTACACCTTC. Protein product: CASRARVEGYTF.

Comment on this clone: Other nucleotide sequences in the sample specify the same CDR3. The CDR3 DNA reads as TGTGCCAGCAGTTACTCGTCGACCGTGAACACTGAAGCTTTCTTT. Translated, it gives CASSYSSTVNTEAFF. The chain recombines TRBV6-5 with TRBJ1-1; the D is unclear. Per germline, CDR1 MNHEY and CDR2 SVGAGI. This CDR3 region has 15 residues. Trimming removed 0 bases at V and 0 bases at J, with 8 bases between.

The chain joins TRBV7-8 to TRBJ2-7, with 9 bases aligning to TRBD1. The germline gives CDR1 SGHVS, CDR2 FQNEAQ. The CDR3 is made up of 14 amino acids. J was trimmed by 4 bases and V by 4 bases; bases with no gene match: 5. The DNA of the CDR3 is TGTGCCAGCAGCTCTCCGGGACAGGGATACGAGCAGTACTTC. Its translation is CASSSPGQGYEQYF.

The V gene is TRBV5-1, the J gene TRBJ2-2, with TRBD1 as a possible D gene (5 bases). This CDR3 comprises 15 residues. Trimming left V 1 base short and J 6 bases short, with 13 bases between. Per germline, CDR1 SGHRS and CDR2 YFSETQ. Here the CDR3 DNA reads TGCGCCAGCAGCTTGCTCCAGGGCTCTCCCGGGGAGCTGTTTTTT. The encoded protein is CASSLLQGSPGELFF.

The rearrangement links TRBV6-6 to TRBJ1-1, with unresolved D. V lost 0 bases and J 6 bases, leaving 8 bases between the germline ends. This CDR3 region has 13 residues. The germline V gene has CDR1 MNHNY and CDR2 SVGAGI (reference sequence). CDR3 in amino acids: CASSYSIWAEAFF. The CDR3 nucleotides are TGTGCCAGCAGTTACTCCATCTGGGCTGAAGCTTTCTTT.

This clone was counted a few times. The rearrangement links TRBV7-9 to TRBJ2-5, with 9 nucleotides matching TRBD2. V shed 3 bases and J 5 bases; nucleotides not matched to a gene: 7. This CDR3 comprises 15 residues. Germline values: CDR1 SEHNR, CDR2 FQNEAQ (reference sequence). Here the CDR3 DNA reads TGTGCCAGCAGCTTTCCGGCTAGCGGGACGGAGACCCAGTACTTC. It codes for CASSFPASGTETQYF. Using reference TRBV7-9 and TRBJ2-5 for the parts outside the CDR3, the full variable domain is DTGVSQNPRHKITKRGQNVTFRCDPISEHNRLYWYRQTLGQGPEFLTYFQNEAQLEKSRLLSDRFSAERPKGSFSTLEIQRTEQGDSAMYLCASSFPASGTETQYFGPGTRLLVL.

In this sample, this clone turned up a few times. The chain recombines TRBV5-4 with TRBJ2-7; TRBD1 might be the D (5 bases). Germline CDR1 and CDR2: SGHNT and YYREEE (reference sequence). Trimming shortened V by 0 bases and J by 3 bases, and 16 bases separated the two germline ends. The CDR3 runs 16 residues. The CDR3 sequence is CASSLDSLGQRYEQYF. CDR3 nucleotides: TGTGCCAGCAGCTTGGACAGCCTGGGGCAGCGCTACGAGCAGTACTTC.

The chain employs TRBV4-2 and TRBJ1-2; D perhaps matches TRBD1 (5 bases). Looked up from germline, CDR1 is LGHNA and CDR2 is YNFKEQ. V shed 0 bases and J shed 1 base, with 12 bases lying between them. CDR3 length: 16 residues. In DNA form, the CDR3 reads TGTGCCAGCAGCCAAGATCGCGAGGGGAATAACTATGGCTACACCTTC. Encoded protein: CASSQDREGNNYGYTF.

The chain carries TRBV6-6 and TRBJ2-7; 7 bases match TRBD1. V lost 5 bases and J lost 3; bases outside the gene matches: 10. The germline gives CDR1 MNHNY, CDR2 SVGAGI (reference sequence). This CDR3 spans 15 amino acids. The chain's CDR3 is CASSTSGTVIYEQYF. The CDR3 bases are TGTGCCAGCAGTACCTCTGGGACAGTGATCTACGAGCAGTACTTC.